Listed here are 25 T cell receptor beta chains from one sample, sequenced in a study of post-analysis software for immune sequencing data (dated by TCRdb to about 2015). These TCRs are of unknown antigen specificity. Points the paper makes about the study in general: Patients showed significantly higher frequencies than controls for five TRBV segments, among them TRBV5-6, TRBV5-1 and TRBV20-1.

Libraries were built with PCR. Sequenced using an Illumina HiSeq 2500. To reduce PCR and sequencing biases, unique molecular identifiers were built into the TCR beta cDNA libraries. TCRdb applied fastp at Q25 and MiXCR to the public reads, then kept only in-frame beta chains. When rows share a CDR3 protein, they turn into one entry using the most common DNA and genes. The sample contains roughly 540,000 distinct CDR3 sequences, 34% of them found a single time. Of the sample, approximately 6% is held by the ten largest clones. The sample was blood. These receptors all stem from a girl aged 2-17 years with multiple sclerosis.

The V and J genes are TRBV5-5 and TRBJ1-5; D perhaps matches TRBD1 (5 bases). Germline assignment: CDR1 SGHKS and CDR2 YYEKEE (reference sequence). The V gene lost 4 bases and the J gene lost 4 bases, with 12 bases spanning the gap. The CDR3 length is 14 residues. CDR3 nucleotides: TGTGCCAGCAGCCTCCAGGAGGGGAATCAGCCCCAGCATTTT. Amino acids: CASSLQEGNQPQHF.

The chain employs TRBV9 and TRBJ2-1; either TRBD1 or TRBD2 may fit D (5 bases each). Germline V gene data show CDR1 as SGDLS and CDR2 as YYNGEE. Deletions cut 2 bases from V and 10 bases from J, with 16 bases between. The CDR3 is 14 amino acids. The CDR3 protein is CASSVFGTVGEQFF. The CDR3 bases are TGTGCCAGCAGCGTGTTCGGGACGGTTGGGGAGCAGTTCTTC.

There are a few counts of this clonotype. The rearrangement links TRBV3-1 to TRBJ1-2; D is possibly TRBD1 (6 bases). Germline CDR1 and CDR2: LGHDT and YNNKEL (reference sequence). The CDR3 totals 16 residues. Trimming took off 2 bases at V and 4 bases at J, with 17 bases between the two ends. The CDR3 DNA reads TGTGCCAGCAGCCAATCCAGGGGAGCTTGGCTCTATGGCTACACCTTC. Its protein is CASSQSRGAWLYGYTF.

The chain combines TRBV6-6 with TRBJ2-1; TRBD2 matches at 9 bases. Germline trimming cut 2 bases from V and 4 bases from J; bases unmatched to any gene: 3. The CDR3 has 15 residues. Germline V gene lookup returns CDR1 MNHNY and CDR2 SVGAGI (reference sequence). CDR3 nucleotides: TGTGCCAGCAGTTACCAGCTAGCGGGGTACAATGAGCAGTTCTTC. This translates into CASSYQLAGYNEQFF.

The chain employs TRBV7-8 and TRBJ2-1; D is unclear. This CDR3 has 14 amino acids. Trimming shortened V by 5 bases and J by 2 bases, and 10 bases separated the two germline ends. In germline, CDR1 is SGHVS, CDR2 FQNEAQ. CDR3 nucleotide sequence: TGTGCCAGCAGCCGGATACTCACCTACAATGAGCAGTTCTTC. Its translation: CASSRILTYNEQFF.

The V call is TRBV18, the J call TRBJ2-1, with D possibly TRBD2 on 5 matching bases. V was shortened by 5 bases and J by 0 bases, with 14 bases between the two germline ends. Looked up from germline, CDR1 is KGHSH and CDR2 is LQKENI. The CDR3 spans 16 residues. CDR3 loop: CASSSESGFSYNEQFF. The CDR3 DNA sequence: TGTGCCAGCTCATCTGAAAGCGGATTCTCCTACAATGAGCAGTTCTTC.

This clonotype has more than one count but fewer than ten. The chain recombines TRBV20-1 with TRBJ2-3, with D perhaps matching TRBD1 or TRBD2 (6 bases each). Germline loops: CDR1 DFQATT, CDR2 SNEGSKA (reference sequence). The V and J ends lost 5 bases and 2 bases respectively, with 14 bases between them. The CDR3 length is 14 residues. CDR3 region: CSAPRGALTDTQYF. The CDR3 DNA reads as TGCAGTGCTCCTAGGGGGGCACTCACAGATACGCAGTATTTT.

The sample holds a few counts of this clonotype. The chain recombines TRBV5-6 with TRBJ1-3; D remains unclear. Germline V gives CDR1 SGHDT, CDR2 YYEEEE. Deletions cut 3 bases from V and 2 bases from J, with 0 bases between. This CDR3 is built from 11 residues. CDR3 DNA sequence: TGTGCCAGCAGCTCTGGAAACACCATATATTTT. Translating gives CASSSGNTIYF.

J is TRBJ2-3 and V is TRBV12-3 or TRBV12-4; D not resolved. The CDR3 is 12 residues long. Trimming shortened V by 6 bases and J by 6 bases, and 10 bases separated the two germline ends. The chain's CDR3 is CASRSLSDTQYF. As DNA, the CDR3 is TGTGCCAGCAGGTCGTTATCGGATACGCAGTATTTT.

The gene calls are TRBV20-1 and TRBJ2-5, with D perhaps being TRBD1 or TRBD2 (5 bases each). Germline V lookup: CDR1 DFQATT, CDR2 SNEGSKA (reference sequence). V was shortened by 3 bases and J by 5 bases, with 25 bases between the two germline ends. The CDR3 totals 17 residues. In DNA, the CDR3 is TGCAGTGCTAGTCACTACCAGGGACCAGTGGGCGGTGAGACCCAGTACTTC. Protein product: CSASHYQGPVGGETQYF.

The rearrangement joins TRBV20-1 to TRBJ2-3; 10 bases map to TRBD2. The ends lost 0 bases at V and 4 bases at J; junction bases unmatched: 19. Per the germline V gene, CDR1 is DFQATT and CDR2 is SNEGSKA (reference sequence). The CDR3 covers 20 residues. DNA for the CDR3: TGCAGTGCTAGAGATCCAACCCCCACGCGTCATAGCGGGGGGCCAGATACGCAGTATTTT. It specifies CSARDPTPTRHSGGPDTQYF.

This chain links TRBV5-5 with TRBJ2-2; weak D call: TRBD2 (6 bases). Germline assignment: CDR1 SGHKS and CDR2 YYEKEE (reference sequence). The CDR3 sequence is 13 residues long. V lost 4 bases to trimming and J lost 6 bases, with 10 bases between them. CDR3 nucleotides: TGTGCCAGCAGCCCGTGGGGGGCCGGGGAGCTGTTTTTT. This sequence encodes CASSPWGAGELFF.

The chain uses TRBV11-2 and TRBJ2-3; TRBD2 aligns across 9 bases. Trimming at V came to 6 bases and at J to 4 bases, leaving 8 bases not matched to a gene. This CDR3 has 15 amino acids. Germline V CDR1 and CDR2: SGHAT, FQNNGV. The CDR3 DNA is TGTGCCAGCAGTCCCGGGACTAGCCCCGCAGATACGCAGTATTTT. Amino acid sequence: CASSPGTSPADTQYF.

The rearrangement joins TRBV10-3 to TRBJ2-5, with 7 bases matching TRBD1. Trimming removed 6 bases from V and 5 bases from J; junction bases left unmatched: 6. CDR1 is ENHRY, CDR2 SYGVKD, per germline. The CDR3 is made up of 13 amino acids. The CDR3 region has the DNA TGTGCCATCAGAACGACAGGGTTGGAGACCCAGTACTTC. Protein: CAIRTTGLETQYF.

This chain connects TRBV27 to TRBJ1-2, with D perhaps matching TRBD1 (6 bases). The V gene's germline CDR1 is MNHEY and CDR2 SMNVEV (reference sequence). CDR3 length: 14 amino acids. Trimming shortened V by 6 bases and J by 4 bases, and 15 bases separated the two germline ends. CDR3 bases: TGTGCCAGCAGACCGAGGGGGGGCGGCTATGGCTACACCTTC. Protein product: CASRPRGGGYGYTF.

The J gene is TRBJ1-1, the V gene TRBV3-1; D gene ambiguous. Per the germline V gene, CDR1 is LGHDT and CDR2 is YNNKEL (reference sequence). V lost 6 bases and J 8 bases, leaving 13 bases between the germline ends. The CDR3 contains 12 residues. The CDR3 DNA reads TGTGCCAGCAGACACCTAGGACGGGAAGCTTTCTTT. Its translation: CASRHLGREAFF.

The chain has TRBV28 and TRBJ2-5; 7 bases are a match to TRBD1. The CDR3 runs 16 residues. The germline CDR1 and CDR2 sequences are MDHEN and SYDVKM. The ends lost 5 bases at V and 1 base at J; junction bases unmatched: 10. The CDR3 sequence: CASSLYRDRTQETQYF. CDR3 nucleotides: TGTGCCAGCAGTCTATACCGGGACAGAACCCAAGAGACCCAGTACTTC. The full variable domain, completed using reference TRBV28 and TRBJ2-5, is DVKVTQSSRYLVKRTGEKVFLECVQDMDHENMFWYRQDPGLGLRLIYFSYDVKMKEKGDIPEGYSVSREKKERFSLILESASTNQTSMYLCASSLYRDRTQETQYFGPGTRLLVL.

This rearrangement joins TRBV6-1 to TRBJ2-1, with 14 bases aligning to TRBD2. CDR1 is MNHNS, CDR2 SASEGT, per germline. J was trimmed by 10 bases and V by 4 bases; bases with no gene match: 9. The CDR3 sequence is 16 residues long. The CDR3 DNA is TGTGCCAGCAGTGGACTAGCGGGGGGGCCGGGTCAGGAGCAGTTCTTC. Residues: CASSGLAGGPGQEQFF.

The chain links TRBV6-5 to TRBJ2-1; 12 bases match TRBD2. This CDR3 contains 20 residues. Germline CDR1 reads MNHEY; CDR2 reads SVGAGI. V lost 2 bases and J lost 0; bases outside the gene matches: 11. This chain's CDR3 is CASSYISALAGGASYNEQFF. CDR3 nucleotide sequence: TGTGCCAGCAGTTACATCTCCGCTCTAGCGGGGGGGGCCTCCTACAATGAGCAGTTCTTC.

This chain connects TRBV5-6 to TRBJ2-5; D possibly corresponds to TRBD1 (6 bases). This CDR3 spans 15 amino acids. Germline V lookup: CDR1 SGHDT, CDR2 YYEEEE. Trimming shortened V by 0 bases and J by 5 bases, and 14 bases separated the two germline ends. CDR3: CASSLAGQGMETQYF. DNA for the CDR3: TGTGCCAGCAGCTTGGCCGGGCAGGGGATGGAGACCCAGTACTTC.

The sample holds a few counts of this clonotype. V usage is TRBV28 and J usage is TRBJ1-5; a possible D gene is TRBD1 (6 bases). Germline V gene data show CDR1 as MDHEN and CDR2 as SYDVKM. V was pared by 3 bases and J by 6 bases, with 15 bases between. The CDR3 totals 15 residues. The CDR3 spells CASSFRLRGGQPQHF. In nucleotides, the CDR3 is TGTGCCAGCAGTTTTCGGCTTAGAGGGGGTCAGCCCCAGCATTTT.

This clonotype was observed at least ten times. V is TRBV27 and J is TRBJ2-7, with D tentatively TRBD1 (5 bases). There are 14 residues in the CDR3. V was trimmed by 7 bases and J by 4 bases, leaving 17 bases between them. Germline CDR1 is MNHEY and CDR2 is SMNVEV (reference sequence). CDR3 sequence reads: CASTWLAGSYEQYF. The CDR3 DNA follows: TGTGCCAGCACCTGGCTGGCAGGGTCGTACGAGCAGTACTTC.

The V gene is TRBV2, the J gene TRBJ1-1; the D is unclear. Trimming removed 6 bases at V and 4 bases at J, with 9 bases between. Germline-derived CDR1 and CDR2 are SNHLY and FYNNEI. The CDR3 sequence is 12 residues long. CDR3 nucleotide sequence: TGTGCCAGCAGGCTCCTGACCACTGAAGCTTTCTTT. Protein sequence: CASRLLTTEAFF.

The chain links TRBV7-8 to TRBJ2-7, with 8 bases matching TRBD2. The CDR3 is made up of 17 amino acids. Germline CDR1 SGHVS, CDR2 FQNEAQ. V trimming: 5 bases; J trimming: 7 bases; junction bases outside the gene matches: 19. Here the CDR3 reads CASSPLGAYGGANEQYF. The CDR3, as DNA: TGTGCCAGCAGCCCACTAGGGGCGTACGGGGGGGCTAATGAGCAGTACTTC.

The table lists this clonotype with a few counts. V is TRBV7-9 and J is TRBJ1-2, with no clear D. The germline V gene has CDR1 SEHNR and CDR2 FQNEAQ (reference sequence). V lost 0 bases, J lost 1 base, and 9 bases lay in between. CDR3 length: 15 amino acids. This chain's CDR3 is CASSLAAGVNYGYTF. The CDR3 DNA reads TGTGCCAGCAGCTTAGCGGCAGGAGTTAACTATGGCTACACCTTC.